The 26 T cell receptor beta chains reported below all come from one sample, sequenced in a study of blood T cell repertoires in COVID-19. Sequencing was performed with immunoSEQ multiplex PCR; in TCRdb, only in-frame clones are kept and a portion is missing. The data contain 260,000 or so clones, roughly 89% of them singletons. The sequenced material came from PBMCs or T cells enriched from blood (not recorded which). These receptors all come from a woman in her twenties or thirties with acute COVID-19.

The rearrangement uses TRBV6-2 or TRBV6-3 and TRBJ2-7, with 10 positions matching TRBD1. With V trimmed by 2 bases and J by 9 bases, 13 bases remained unmatched. The CDR3 has 16 amino acids. CDR1 is MNHEY and CDR2 is SVGEGT in the germline V gene. The CDR3 loop is CASSYPRTGGRVRQYF. The CDR3 nucleotides read TGTGCCAGCAGTTACCCGCGGACAGGGGGGCGCGTTAGGCAGTACTTC.

The chain joins TRBV6-5 to TRBJ2-7, with no clear D. Germline CDR1 and CDR2: MNHEY and SVGAGI. This CDR3 is built from 12 residues. V was pared by 4 bases and J by 4 bases, with 8 bases between. The CDR3 nucleotides are TGTGCCAGCAGTTCGTCCAGATACGAGCAGTACTTC. This codes for CASSSSRYEQYF.

The chain combines TRBV6-5 with TRBJ2-7; 9 bases fit TRBD1. Germline CDR1 and CDR2: MNHEY and SVGAGI. There are 15 residues in the CDR3. V lost 2 bases, J lost 0 bases, and 2 bases stayed unmatched. The CDR3 here is CASSYGQGISYEQYF. The CDR3 bases are TGTGCCAGCAGTTACGGACAGGGGATCTCCTACGAGCAGTACTTC.

The gene calls are TRBV14 and TRBJ2-3; 11 nucleotides align to TRBD2. With V trimmed by 6 bases and J by 0 bases, 2 bases remained unmatched. Per the germline V gene, CDR1 is SGHDN and CDR2 is FVKESK. The CDR3 contains 15 residues. The CDR3 sequence is CASSLAGGSTDTQYF. Here the CDR3 DNA reads TGTGCCAGCAGTCTAGCGGGGGGTAGCACAGATACGCAGTATTTT.

As DNA, the CDR3 is TGTGCCACACAAAGGACTAGCGGGGAGCTGTTTTTT. It encodes CATQRTSGELFF. The V gene is TRBV10-3, the J gene TRBJ2-2; 7 positions match TRBD2. The ends lost 10 bases at V and 7 bases at J; junction bases unmatched: 6. CDR1 ENHRY and CDR2 SYGVKD come from the germline V gene. The CDR3 is 12 residues long.

The chain joins TRBV11-2 to TRBJ2-5, with 10 bases aligning to TRBD1. Trimming cost V 5 bases and J 5 bases; bases outside gene matches: 8. The CDR3 loop spans 15 amino acids. Germline V lookup: CDR1 SGHAT, CDR2 FQNNGV. This CDR3 is CASSHSTGGAETQYF. CDR3 nucleotide sequence: TGTGCCAGCAGCCACTCGACAGGGGGCGCGGAGACCCAGTACTTC.

This chain connects TRBV6-5 to TRBJ1-1; D is possibly TRBD1 (5 bases). CDR3 length: 13 amino acids. The germline V gene has CDR1 MNHEY and CDR2 SVGAGI. The germline V and J ends were trimmed by 2 bases and 3 bases, with 7 bases remaining between them. This CDR3 is CASSYGRDTEAFF. The CDR3 DNA reads TGTGCCAGCAGTTACGGCAGGGACACTGAAGCTTTCTTT.

The chain employs TRBV27 and TRBJ1-3, with 8 bases matching TRBD1. The germline V gene has CDR1 MNHEY and CDR2 SMNVEV (reference sequence). With 5 bases clipped from V and 3 bases from J, the junction kept 3 bases outside the gene matches. The CDR3 runs to 14 residues. The chain's CDR3 is CASSRTGFGNTIYF. In DNA form, the CDR3 reads TGTGCCAGCAGTCGGACAGGGTTTGGAAACACCATATATTTT.

For this clone: Other nucleotide sequences from this sample produce the same CDR3. The rearrangement joins TRBV12-3 or TRBV12-4 to TRBJ1-5; 9 bases fit TRBD1. V shed 6 bases and J 4 bases; nucleotides not matched to a gene: 1. The CDR3 is 13 amino acids. This chain's CDR3 is CASRTGGNQPQHF. As DNA, the CDR3 is TGTGCCAGCAGGACAGGGGGAAATCAGCCCCAGCATTTT.

The chain uses TRBV5-1 and TRBJ1-6; 10 bases align to TRBD1. The V segment lost 6 bases and the J segment 8 bases; nucleotides outside the gene matches: 5. The CDR3 extends over 14 amino acids. CDR1 is SGHRS, CDR2 YFSETQ, per germline. The CDR3: CASTPGTGDSPLHF. The DNA of the CDR3 is TGCGCCAGCACCCCCGGGACAGGGGATTCACCCCTCCACTTT.

The chain employs TRBV27 and TRBJ1-2; possibly TRBD1 for D (6 bases). Trimming took 6 bases from V and 5 from J, leaving 16 bases between them. CDR3 length: 14 amino acids. Germline assignment: CDR1 MNHEY and CDR2 SMNVEV (reference sequence). Here the CDR3 reads CASSRRGTLYGYTF. The CDR3, as DNA: TGTGCCAGCAGCCGAAGAGGGACACTATATGGCTACACCTTC.

The rearrangement joins TRBV11-3 to TRBJ1-1; 7 bases fit TRBD1. Trimming at V came to 4 bases and at J to 3 bases, leaving 5 bases not matched to a gene. The CDR3 spans 14 residues. Germline V gives CDR1 SGHNT, CDR2 YENEEA. In DNA form, the CDR3 reads TGTGCCAGCAGCTCCGGACAGGCGGACACTGAAGCTTTCTTT. Amino acid sequence: CASSSGQADTEAFF.

This clone has a single count. V usage is TRBV5-8 and J usage is TRBJ1-4; D may be TRBD1 (5 bases). Trimming stripped 2 bases from V and 8 bases from J, with 10 bases between. Per the germline V gene, CDR1 is SGHTS and CDR2 is YDEGEE. The CDR3 loop spans 13 amino acids. The CDR3 DNA is TGTGCCAGCAGCTTCGGGGGAGGCGAAAAACTGTTTTTT. It specifies CASSFGGGEKLFF.

The CDR3 loop reads CASSLWAGMNTEAFF. For the CDR3, the DNA is TGTGCCAGCAGCTTATGGGCCGGTATGAACACTGAAGCTTTCTTT. The chain is built from TRBV13 and TRBJ1-1, with D unclear. Trimming took off 2 bases at V and 0 bases at J, with 10 bases between the two ends. The germline V gene has CDR1 PRHDT and CDR2 FYEKMQ (reference sequence). The length of the CDR3 is 15 residues.

Turning to this clone: In the same sample, other DNA sequences code for this CDR3. V and J are TRBV10-1 and TRBJ2-7; the D gene is possibly TRBD1 (6 bases). Germline-derived CDR1 and CDR2 are WNHNN and SYGVQD (reference sequence). Between the trimmed V and J ends, which lost 5 bases and 3 bases, there was a span of 17 bases. The CDR3 is made up of 15 amino acids. The CDR3 is CASSRSRDTSYEQYF. For the CDR3, the DNA is TGCGCCAGCAGTCGATCCCGGGACACCAGCTACGAGCAGTACTTC.

V and J are TRBV5-4 and TRBJ2-1, with 10 bases fitting TRBD2. CDR3 length equals 15 residues. Germline CDR1 SGHNT, CDR2 YYREEE (reference sequence). V lost 4 bases, J lost 8 bases, and 9 bases stayed unmatched. CDR3 region: CASSRSGGVIDEQFF. CDR3 bases: TGTGCCAGCAGCAGGAGCGGGGGGGTTATCGATGAGCAGTTCTTC.

The V gene is TRBV12-3 or TRBV12-4, the J gene TRBJ1-4; D is unresolved. This CDR3 has 12 amino acids. Trimming stripped 4 bases from V and 11 bases from J, with 11 bases between. DNA of the CDR3: TGTGCCAGCAGTTCTTTCCGAGGGAAACTGTTTTTT. Translation: CASSSFRGKLFF.

The genes are TRBV5-1 and TRBJ1-2; 11 bases agree with TRBD1. There are 15 residues in the CDR3. With V trimmed by 4 bases and J by 7 bases, 9 bases remained unmatched. Germline V gene data show CDR1 as SGHRS and CDR2 as YFSETQ. This CDR3 is CASSADGQGAGGYTF. As DNA, the CDR3 is TGCGCCAGCAGCGCCGACGGACAGGGGGCGGGTGGCTACACCTTC.

The gene calls are TRBV7-9 and TRBJ2-7; 9 nucleotides agree with TRBD1. Germline CDR1 is SEHNR and CDR2 is FQNEAQ (reference sequence). The V gene end was trimmed by 1 base and the J gene end by 3 bases; junction bases not matched to a gene: 4. This CDR3 is 15 amino acids long. In DNA form, the CDR3 reads TGTGCCAGCAGCTTAGGGACGGGACAGGGCTACGAGCAGTACTTC. Its protein is CASSLGTGQGYEQYF.

This rearrangement joins TRBV3-1 (or the pseudogene TRBV3-2) to TRBJ2-3; TRBD2 is a possible D gene (7 bases). V dropped 1 base and J dropped 2 bases, with 16 bases sitting between them. CDR3 size: 17 residues. The germline CDR1 and CDR2 sequences are LGHDT and YNNKEL (reference sequence). CDR3 sequence (DNA): TGTGCCAGCAGCCAAGGTTTCGGGGGGCTAATCACAGATACGCAGTATTTT. It specifies CASSQGFGGLITDTQYF.

In this sample, this clone turned up a few times. This chain connects TRBV19 to TRBJ1-6; no definite D call. The V gene's germline CDR1 is LNHDA and CDR2 SQIVND (reference sequence). V lost 3 bases and J lost 9, with 6 bases in between. The CDR3 is 12 residues long. The CDR3 DNA sequence: TGTGCCAGTAGTATCCTAGGTTCACCCCTCCACTTT. This sequence encodes CASSILGSPLHF.

The chain carries TRBV20-1 and TRBJ1-2; D ambiguous. Germline values: CDR1 DFQATT, CDR2 SNEGSKA (reference sequence). V lost 3 bases and J 3 bases, leaving 11 bases between the germline ends. The CDR3 runs to 13 residues. The CDR3 bases are TGCAGTGCTAGTCGGCAGGTCGACTATGGCTACACCTTC. It yields the protein CSASRQVDYGYTF.

This sequence joins TRBV30 and TRBJ2-7; no clear D gene. Germline V lookup: CDR1 GTSNPN, CDR2 SVGIG (reference sequence). Trimming left V 2 bases short and J 2 bases short, with 10 bases between. The CDR3 covers 13 residues. The CDR3 here is CAWSYGGAYEQYF. The DNA of the CDR3 is TGTGCCTGGAGTTATGGCGGAGCCTACGAGCAGTACTTC.

This sequence joins TRBV27 and TRBJ1-5, with no clear D. This CDR3 is 13 amino acids long. Germline CDR1 MNHEY, CDR2 SMNVEV (reference sequence). V was clipped by 6 bases and J by 4 bases, with 10 bases between them. CDR3 coding DNA: TGTGCCAGCAGGTTCACGGTTAATCAGCCCCAGCATTTT. Residues: CASRFTVNQPQHF.

This clone was detected once. The chain is built from TRBV11-2 and TRBJ2-1, with 10 bases aligning to TRBD1. Trimming cost V 1 base and J 8 bases; bases outside gene matches: 5. Per the germline V gene, CDR1 is SGHAT and CDR2 is FQNNGV. The CDR3 is 15 residues long. The CDR3 sequence is CASSLADRGLDEQFF. The CDR3 region has the DNA TGTGCCAGCAGCTTAGCAGACAGGGGGCTGGATGAGCAGTTCTTC.

V and J are TRBV5-1 and TRBJ2-1; 11 positions match TRBD1. Losses at the gene ends were 1 base for V and 4 bases for J; bases not matched to a gene: 1. CDR1 SGHRS and CDR2 YFSETQ come from the germline V gene. CDR3 length: 15 amino acids. This CDR3 is CASSLRDRGYNEQFF. DNA of the CDR3: TGCGCCAGCAGCTTGCGGGACAGGGGGTACAATGAGCAGTTCTTC.